This T cell receptor (beta chain) was identified in a study of a mutant IDH1 vaccine in newly diagnosed glioma. Looking at the study overall: Treated patients, averaging about 40 years, were 62.5% male and roughly 38% female.

The CDR3 spans 15 residues. The germline gives CDR1 SGDLS, CDR2 YYNGEE. Deletions cut 0 bases from V and 0 bases from J, with 10 bases between. This clone has only one observation. The antigen is unknown. TCRdb's copy holds only in-frame clones and misses some; the assay was immunoSEQ multiplex PCR. The repertoire has about 60,000 clones, approximately 88% of them found once; the top ten carry approximately 8.3%. This sample's time point: week 11, during vaccination. Doses of 300 ug of mutant IDH1 20-mer peptide were given with topical imiquimod. The sample consisted of PBMCs, taken from a glioma patient whose treatment included an IDH1 peptide vaccine. The clonotype was recovered from a woman aged 45-65 years with glioma. The chain uses TRBV9 and TRBJ2-7; D unresolved. The CDR3 region has the DNA TGTGCCAGCAGCGTAGGGGCAGAACTCTCCTACGAGCAGTACTTC. It yields the protein CASSVGAELSYEQYF.